These T cell receptor beta chains were read from a single sample in a study of cytomegalovirus exposure and HLA in healthy donors. The repertoire was sequenced with immunoSEQ multiplex PCR; TCRdb's copy has only in-frame clones and lacks some. The sample shows about 73,000 clones, just under 95% of them seen only once. Sequencing was done on a sample of PBMCs. All receptors come from a young woman in good health and CMV-seropositive. Each CDR3 is given with its conserved first and last residue.

j_call v_call cdr3_aa
TRBJ2-3 TRBV5-5 CASSLTGSDTQYF
TRBJ1-6 TRBV2 CASSRLRGKNNSPLHF
TRBJ2-1 TRBV19 CASSPPRVGRSYNEQFF
TRBJ1-3 TRBV28 CASSRFQGAEEGNTIYF
TRBJ1-1 TRBV29-1 CSVDLSDTEAFF
TRBJ1-2 TRBV5-1 CASSHQGATDGYTF
TRBJ2-7 TRBV6-5 CASSREPGLAGVVYF
TRBJ2-1 TRBV7-5 CARRLGSPNEQFF
TRBJ1-2 TRBV18 CASSPRENYGYTF
TRBJ2-7 TRBV5-1 CASSLGLAGDLTYEQYF
TRBJ2-2 TRBV10-1 CASGRNNANTGELFF
TRBJ1-3 TRBV11-3 CASNKSKTGPGNTIYF
TRBJ1-1 TRBV6-5 CASSYSDRATEAFF
TRBJ2-5 TRBV9 CASSPSGLAGGRGETQYF
TRBJ2-2 TRBV4-1 CASSQTGVSGELFF
TRBJ2-2 TRBV2 CASSADRRNTGELFF
TRBJ1-6 TRBV29-1 CSAKRSYNSPLHF
TRBJ2-7 TRBV2 CASSDDVRVRFYEQYF